The clone carrying this TCR beta chain came up many times. Its target is not known. Regions amplified from RNA transcripts were the TCR beta CDR3 regions. HTBI primers were employed in a first-round RT-PCR of the TCR CDR3. TCRdb analysed the multiplex PCR reads with MiXCR anew, one entry per CDR3 protein. The table lists 650,000 to 850,000 distinct CDR3 sequences, 18% of them singletons. These data are taken from a study of T cells in Graves' hyperthyroidism and ophthalmopathy. The study, taken as a whole, reports: From stable hyperthyroidism, ophthalmopathy was separated by a 13 V-J model.

The hyperthyroidism patients had all been newly diagnosed, and their disease duration was under 2 months. Their ages ranged from 18 to 65 years. Patients with uncontrolled infections, other autoimmune diseases, pregnancy or lactation were excluded. V lost 3 bases and J lost 2; bases outside the gene matches: 4. The CDR3 is 15 amino acids. The germline CDR1 and CDR2 sequences are SGHRS and YFSETQ. The receptor comes from a woman between 45 and 65 years old with Graves' hyperthyroidism that later progressed to Graves' ophthalmopathy. Specimen: blood. V gene TRBV5-1 combines with J gene TRBJ2-7; the match to TRBD1 covers 11 bases. This CDR3 is CASSSAGQGAYEQYF. In DNA form, the CDR3 reads TGCGCCAGCAGCTCCGCGGGACAGGGGGCCTACGAGCAGTACTTC. The entire variable domain, with the rest obtained from reference TRBV5-1 and TRBJ2-7, is as follows: KAGVTQTPRYLIKTRGQQVTLSCSPISGHRSVSWYQQTPGQGLQFLFEYFSETQRNKGNFPGRFSGRQFSNSRSEMNVSTLELGDSALYLCASSSAGQGAYEQYFGPGTRLTVT.